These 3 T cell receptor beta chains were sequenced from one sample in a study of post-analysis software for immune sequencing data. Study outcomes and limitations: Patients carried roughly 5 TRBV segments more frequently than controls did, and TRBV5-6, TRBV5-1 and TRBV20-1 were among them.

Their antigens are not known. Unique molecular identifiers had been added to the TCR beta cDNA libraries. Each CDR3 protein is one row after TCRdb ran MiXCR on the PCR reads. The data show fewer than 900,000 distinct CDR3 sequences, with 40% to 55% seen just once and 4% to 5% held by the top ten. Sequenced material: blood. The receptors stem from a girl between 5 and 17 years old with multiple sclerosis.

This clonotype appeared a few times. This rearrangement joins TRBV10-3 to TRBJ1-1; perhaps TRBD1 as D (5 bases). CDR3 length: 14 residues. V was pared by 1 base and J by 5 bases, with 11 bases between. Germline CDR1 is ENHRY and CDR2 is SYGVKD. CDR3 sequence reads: CAISEYGDETEAFF. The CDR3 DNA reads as TGTGCCATCAGTGAGTATGGGGACGAGACTGAAGCTTTCTTT.

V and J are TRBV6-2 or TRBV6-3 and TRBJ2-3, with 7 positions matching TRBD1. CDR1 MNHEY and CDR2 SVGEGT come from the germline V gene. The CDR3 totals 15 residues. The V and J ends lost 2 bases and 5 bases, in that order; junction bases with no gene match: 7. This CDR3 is CASSYRDRARDTQYF. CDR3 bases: TGTGCCAGCAGTTACCGCGACAGGGCCCGAGATACGCAGTATTTT.

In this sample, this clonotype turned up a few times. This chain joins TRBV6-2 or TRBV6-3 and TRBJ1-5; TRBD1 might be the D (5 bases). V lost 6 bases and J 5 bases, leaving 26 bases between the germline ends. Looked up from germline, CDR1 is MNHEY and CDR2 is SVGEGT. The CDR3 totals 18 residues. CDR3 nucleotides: TGTGCCAGCAGCGAGTCGGGGGGTAATACGGTGGTTTATCAGCCCCAGCATTTT. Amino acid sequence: CASSESGGNTVVYQPQHF.